This TCR beta chain was obtained from a study of blood T cell repertoires in COVID-19. Overall study context: Samples came from the United States, Italy and Spain, spanning acute and convalescent COVID-19.

The table lists this clone with a count of one. Under the authors' procedure: Estimation of nucleated cell counts was performed using reference gene primer amplification. Sequencing was performed with immunoSEQ multiplex PCR; in TCRdb, only in-frame clones are kept and a portion is missing. V and J calls and clone size come straight from that table; D and trimming were deduced from the DNA. Among 100,000 to 150,000 clones listed, around 82% were seen once. The CDR3 has 17 amino acids. V shed 1 base and J 2 bases; nucleotides not matched to a gene: 5. Germline CDR1 ENHRY, CDR2 SYGVKD. The sequenced sample was peripheral blood. The chain recombines TRBV10-3 with TRBJ2-2; 9 bases match TRBD2. The clonotype was recovered from a man older than 75 with active or convalescent COVID-19. The CDR3 here is CAISELARGGNTGELFF. The CDR3 DNA is TGTGCCATCAGTGAGTTAGCGCGGGGGGGTAACACCGGGGAGCTGTTTTTT.